The 22 T cell receptor beta chains below come from one sample, sequenced in a study of cytomegalovirus exposure and HLA in healthy donors. It was with 60 Vbeta and 13 Jbeta primers that the PCR ran. Only in-frame clones appear in the TCRdb table, and some are missing; sequencing was by immunoSEQ multiplex PCR. The sample yields fewer than 200,000 clones, approximately 80% seen once. The source material was PBMCs. All receptors derive from a woman younger than 30 in good health and CMV-seronegative.

CDR3 in amino acids: CASRSLGGTGELFF. The CDR3 nucleotides are TGTGCCAGCAGGAGCTTAGGGGGCACCGGGGAGCTGTTTTTT. The chain is built from TRBV27 and TRBJ2-2; D is possibly TRBD1 (6 bases). V was clipped by 6 bases and J by 4 bases, with 12 bases between them. The CDR3 runs to 14 residues. CDR1 is MNHEY and CDR2 is SMNVEV in the germline V gene (reference sequence).

CDR3 nucleotide sequence: TGTGCCAGCTCCAGGAGGAGACAGGGGGACTCACCCCTCCACTTT. This encodes CASSRRRQGDSPLHF. The rearrangement joins TRBV2 to TRBJ1-6; 9 bases align to TRBD1. Per the germline V gene, CDR1 is SNHLY and CDR2 is FYNNEI. The ends lost 8 bases at V and 10 bases at J; junction bases unmatched: 12. The CDR3 has 15 residues.

This rearrangement joins TRBV5-4 to TRBJ1-1, with 7 bases matching TRBD1. The germline V gene has CDR1 SGHNT and CDR2 YYREEE (reference sequence). The CDR3 length is 15 residues. V gave up 4 bases and J gave up 1 base; unmatched junction bases: 7. DNA for the CDR3: TGTGCCAGCAGCGGGCAGGGGGTCGAGAACACTGAAGCTTTCTTT. It translates to CASSGQGVENTEAFF.

The chain uses TRBV21-1 and TRBJ2-1; the D call in the table, TRBD2, was not verified against the DNA. TRBV21-1 constitutes a pseudogene. This CDR3 has 16 amino acids. CDR3 loop: CASSESLAGVMYEQFF. CDR3 nucleotide sequence: TGTGCCAGCAGCGAATCACTAGCGGGAGTCATGTATGAGCAGTTCTTC.

The J gene is TRBJ2-3, the V gene TRBV7-2, with 10 bases identical to TRBD2. J was trimmed by 0 bases and V by 6 bases; bases with no gene match: 3. Germline V CDR1 and CDR2: SGHTA, FQGNSA. There are 15 residues in the CDR3. The CDR3 loop reads CASSTSGTSTDTQYF. The DNA of the CDR3 is TGTGCCAGCAGTACTAGCGGGACAAGCACAGATACGCAGTATTTT.

This clone was observed once. The chain uses TRBV7-9 and TRBJ1-2, with a weak D call TRBD1 (5 bases). Germline assignment: CDR1 SEHNR and CDR2 FQNEAQ (reference sequence). The CDR3 contains 16 residues. V was shortened by 4 bases and J by 8 bases, with 23 bases between the two germline ends. This chain's CDR3 is CASSWSSGSPSRGYTF. DNA of the CDR3: TGTGCCAGCAGCTGGTCCTCAGGGTCCCCCAGCCGGGGCTACACCTTC.

The chain recombines TRBV11-2 with TRBJ2-7, with 11 positions matching TRBD2. Germline CDR1 is SGHAT and CDR2 is FQNNGV. J lost 3 bases, V lost 1 base, and 5 bases had no gene match. The CDR3 has 16 residues. CDR3 protein: CASSLVGTSGFYEQYF. The CDR3 bases are TGTGCCAGCAGCTTAGTCGGGACTAGCGGTTTCTACGAGCAGTACTTC.

There are a few counts of this clone. This chain connects TRBV7-6 to TRBJ2-7; 7 nucleotides line up with TRBD2. V lost 5 bases to trimming and J lost 3 bases; unmatched junction nucleotides: 16. This CDR3 is 17 amino acids long. In germline, CDR1 is SGHVS, CDR2 FNYEAQ. The CDR3 sequence is CASSLQREVAGHYEQYF. The CDR3 bases are TGTGCCAGCAGCCTCCAACGTGAAGTAGCGGGCCACTACGAGCAGTACTTC.

The chain is built from TRBV7-9 and TRBJ2-7; TRBD2 might be the D (5 bases). Germline V gene sequence: CDR1 SEHNR, CDR2 FQNEAQ (reference sequence). The V gene lost 3 bases and the J gene lost 3 bases, with 9 bases spanning the gap. The CDR3 runs to 13 residues. CDR3 coding DNA: TGTGCCAGCAGCTTCGGACGGGGCTACGAGCAGTACTTC. Its translation is CASSFGRGYEQYF.

This chain links TRBV21-1 with TRBJ2-7; the table calls TRBD2, which could not be checked here. TRBV21-1 is recorded as a pseudogene. CDR3 length: 17 residues. Here the CDR3 DNA reads TGTGCCAGCAGCAAAGGGACTAGCGGGAGGTATTCCTACGAGCAGTACTTC. Translated: CASSKGTSGRYSYEQYF.

This sequence joins TRBV7-6 and TRBJ2-7; maybe TRBD1 (6 bases). V lost 5 bases and J 7 bases, leaving 24 bases between the germline ends. From germline, CDR1 is SGHVS and CDR2 FNYEAQ. The CDR3 totals 16 residues. CDR3 sequence (DNA): TGTGCCAGCAGCGCAGCACAACAGGGAGTCTGGCGAGAGCAGTACTTC. It yields the protein CASSAAQQGVWREQYF. Drawing the rest from reference TRBV7-6 and TRBJ2-7, the complete variable domain is GAGVSQSPRYKVTKRGQDVALRCDPISGHVSLYWYRQALGQGPEFLTYFNYEAQQDKSGLPNDRFSAERPEGSISTLTIQRTEQRDSAMYRCASSAAQQGVWREQYFGPGTRLTVT.

This sequence joins TRBV7-2 and TRBJ2-7; perhaps TRBD2 as D (5 bases). CDR1 is SGHTA, CDR2 FQGNSA, per germline. Trimming pared 5 bases from V and 3 bases from J, leaving 8 bases between. This CDR3 region has 12 residues. For the CDR3, the DNA is TGTGCCAGCAGCCCGGCGGGCTACGAGCAGTACTTC. It codes for CASSPAGYEQYF.

A few counts support this clone. The chain employs TRBV23-1 and TRBJ2-7; 7 nucleotides line up with TRBD1. TRBV23-1 is an ORF, and what it does is uncertain. The CDR3 contains 12 residues. Losses at the gene ends were 8 bases for V and 3 bases for J; bases not matched to a gene: 4. CDR3 loop: CASPDRVYEQYF. CDR3 DNA sequence: TGCGCCAGCCCCGACAGGGTCTACGAGCAGTACTTC.

The J gene is TRBJ2-7, the V gene TRBV29-1; 9 bases are a match to TRBD1. The CDR3 runs 18 residues. V shed 4 bases, J shed 5 bases, and the junction held 21 bases outside the gene matches. Germline V lookup: CDR1 SQVTM, CDR2 ANQGSEA. CDR3 amino acids: CSVGAPDFPGQGSDEQYF. The CDR3 coding sequence is TGCAGCGTTGGGGCCCCCGACTTCCCGGGACAGGGTTCCGACGAGCAGTACTTC.

This sequence joins TRBV30 and TRBJ1-4, with D possibly matching TRBD1 (6 bases). The CDR3 covers 14 residues. Looked up from germline, CDR1 is GTSNPN and CDR2 is SVGIG (reference sequence). The ends were cut back, 0 bases at V and 8 bases at J, with 13 bases in the middle. CDR3 loop: CAWSVQGVGEKLFF. CDR3 nucleotide sequence: TGTGCCTGGAGTGTACAGGGAGTTGGAGAAAAACTGTTTTTT.

The V call is TRBV7-8, the J call TRBJ2-1; 11 nucleotides align to TRBD2. Looked up from germline, CDR1 is SGHVS and CDR2 is FQNEAQ. The CDR3 consists of 15 residues. V was pared by 5 bases and J by 6 bases, with 6 bases of the junction left unmatched. CDR3 residues: CASSDSGRALNEQFF. In DNA form, the CDR3 reads TGTGCCAGCAGCGATAGCGGGAGGGCCCTCAATGAGCAGTTCTTC.

The chain employs TRBV21-1 and TRBJ2-1; no check of the table's D call, TRBD2, against the DNA was made. TRBV21-1 is tagged as a pseudogene. The CDR3 has 16 residues. The CDR3: CASSKVLAGNLDEQFF. The CDR3 coding sequence is TGTGCCAGCAGCAAAGTTCTAGCGGGAAACTTGGATGAGCAGTTCTTC.

The chain is built from TRBV7-8 and TRBJ2-3; 9 bases align to TRBD2. The germline V gene has CDR1 SGHVS and CDR2 FQNEAQ. The CDR3 is 16 residues long. V was clipped by 3 bases and J by 3 bases; unmatched bases: 7. The CDR3 sequence is CASSFGAGGPTDTQYF. The CDR3 nucleotides are TGTGCCAGCAGCTTTGGGGCGGGAGGGCCGACAGATACGCAGTATTTT.

This clone has just one count. The chain carries TRBV19 and TRBJ2-1; TRBD1 matches 7 bases. Per germline, CDR1 LNHDA and CDR2 SQIVND (reference sequence). J lost 5 bases, V lost 3 bases, and 7 bases had no gene match. This CDR3 is built from 15 residues. The CDR3 region has the DNA TGTGCCAGTAGTATTGAACAGGGGATCAACAATGAGCAGTTCTTC. It encodes CASSIEQGINNEQFF.

The chain couples TRBV19 to TRBJ2-2, with a weak D call TRBD2 (5 bases). V lost 5 bases and J 7 bases, leaving 11 bases between the germline ends. The CDR3 is 13 amino acids. Germline loops: CDR1 LNHDA, CDR2 SQIVND (reference sequence). DNA of the CDR3: TGTGCCAGTAGTGGACGAAGCGGCGGGGAGCTGTTTTTT. It codes for CASSGRSGGELFF.

This clone was seen a single time. The rearrangement uses TRBV11-2 and TRBJ2-1; maybe TRBD2 (5 bases). The CDR3 extends over 16 amino acids. The germline CDR1 and CDR2 sequences are SGHAT and FQNNGV. The V gene lost 5 bases and the J gene lost 4 bases, with 18 bases spanning the gap. CDR3 amino acids: CASSPTREWMYNEQFF. Written as DNA, the CDR3 is TGTGCCAGCAGCCCCACAAGGGAGTGGATGTACAATGAGCAGTTCTTC.

This clone showed up just once. At one boundary the junction diverges from the germline segment, which might be a read error. The chain links TRBV5-4 to TRBJ2-4; 7 bases fit TRBD2. Germline V lookup: CDR1 SGHNT, CDR2 YYREEE (reference sequence). The CDR3 is made up of 13 amino acids. The CDR3 DNA follows: TGTGCCAGCAGCTTGGAGCGGGAAGGGATGCTGAACTTC. Protein sequence: CASSLEREGMLNF. The complete variable domain, with remaining parts taken from reference TRBV5-4 and TRBJ2-4, reads ETGVTQSPTHLIKTRGQQVTLRCSSQSGHNTVSWYQQALGQGPQFIFQYYREEENGRGNFPPRFSGLQFPNYSSELNVNALELDDSALYLCASSLEREGMLNFGAGTRLSVL.